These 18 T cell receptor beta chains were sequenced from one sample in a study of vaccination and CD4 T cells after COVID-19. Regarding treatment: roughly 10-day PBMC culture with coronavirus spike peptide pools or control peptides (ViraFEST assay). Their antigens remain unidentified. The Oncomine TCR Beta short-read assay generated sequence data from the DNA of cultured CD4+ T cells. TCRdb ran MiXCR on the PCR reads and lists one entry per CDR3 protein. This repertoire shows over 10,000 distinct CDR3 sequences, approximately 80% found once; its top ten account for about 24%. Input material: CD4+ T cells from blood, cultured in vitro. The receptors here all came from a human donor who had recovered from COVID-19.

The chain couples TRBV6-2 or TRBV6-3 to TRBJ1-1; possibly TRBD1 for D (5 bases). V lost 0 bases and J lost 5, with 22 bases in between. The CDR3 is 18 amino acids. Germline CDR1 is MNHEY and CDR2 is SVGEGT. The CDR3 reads CASSYSSMGMRDGTEAFF. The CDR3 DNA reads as TGTGCCAGCAGTTACTCCTCGATGGGGATGAGGGACGGGACTGAAGCTTTCTTT.

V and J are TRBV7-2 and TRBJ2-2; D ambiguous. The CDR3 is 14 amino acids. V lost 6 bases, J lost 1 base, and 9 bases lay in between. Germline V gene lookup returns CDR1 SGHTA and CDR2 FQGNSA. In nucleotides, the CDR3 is TGTGCCAGCAGGGTGGACGGGAACACCGGGGAGCTGTTTTTT. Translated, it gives CASRVDGNTGELFF.

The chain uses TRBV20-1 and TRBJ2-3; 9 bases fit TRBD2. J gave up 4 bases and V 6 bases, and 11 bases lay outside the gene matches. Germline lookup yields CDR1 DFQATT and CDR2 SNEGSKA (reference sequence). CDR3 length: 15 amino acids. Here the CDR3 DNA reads TGCAGTGCCGCGGGAGGGTGGAGTTCGTCAGATACGCAGTATTTT. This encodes CSAAGGWSSSDTQYF.

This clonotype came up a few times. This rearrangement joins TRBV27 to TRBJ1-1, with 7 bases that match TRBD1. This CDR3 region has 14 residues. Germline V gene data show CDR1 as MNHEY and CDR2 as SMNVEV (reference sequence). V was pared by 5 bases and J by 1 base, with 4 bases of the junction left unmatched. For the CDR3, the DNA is TGTGCCAGCAGTCCATACAGGGGGAACACTGAAGCTTTCTTT. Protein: CASSPYRGNTEAFF.

CDR3 sequence reads: CASSPGDRRHYGYTF. In nucleotides, the CDR3 is TGTGCCAGCAGTCCCGGGGACAGGCGCCACTATGGCTACACCTTC. J is TRBJ1-2 and V is TRBV6-2 or TRBV6-3; 8 bases are shared with TRBD1. Germline V gene lookup returns CDR1 MNHEY and CDR2 SVGEGT. The V gene end was trimmed by 5 bases and the J gene end by 3 bases; junction bases not matched to a gene: 8. The CDR3 is 15 amino acids.

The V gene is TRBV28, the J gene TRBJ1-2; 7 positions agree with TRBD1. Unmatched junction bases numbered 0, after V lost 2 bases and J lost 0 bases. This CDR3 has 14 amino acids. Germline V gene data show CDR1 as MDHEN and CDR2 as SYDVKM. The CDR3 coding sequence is TGTGCCAGCAGTTTAGGGACAGCTAACTATGGCTACACCTTC. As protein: CASSLGTANYGYTF.

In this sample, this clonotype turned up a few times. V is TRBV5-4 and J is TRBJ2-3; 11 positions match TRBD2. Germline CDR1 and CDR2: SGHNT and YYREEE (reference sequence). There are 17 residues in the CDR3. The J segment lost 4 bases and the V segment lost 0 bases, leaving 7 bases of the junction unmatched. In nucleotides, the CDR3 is TGTGCCAGCAGCTTGGGTACTAGCGGGAGTGTTGCAGATACGCAGTATTTT. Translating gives CASSLGTSGSVADTQYF. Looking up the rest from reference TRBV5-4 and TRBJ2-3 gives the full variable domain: ETGVTQSPTHLIKTRGQQVTLRCSSQSGHNTVSWYQQALGQGPQFIFQYYREEENGRGNFPPRFSGLQFPNYSSELNVNALELDDSALYLCASSLGTSGSVADTQYFGPGTRLTVL.

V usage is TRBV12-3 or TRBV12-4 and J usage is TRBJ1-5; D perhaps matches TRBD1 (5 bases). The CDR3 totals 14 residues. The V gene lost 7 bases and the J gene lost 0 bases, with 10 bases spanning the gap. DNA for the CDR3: TGTGCCAGCAAGGGCGGGGCTAGCAATCAGCCCCAGCATTTT. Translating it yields CASKGGASNQPQHF.

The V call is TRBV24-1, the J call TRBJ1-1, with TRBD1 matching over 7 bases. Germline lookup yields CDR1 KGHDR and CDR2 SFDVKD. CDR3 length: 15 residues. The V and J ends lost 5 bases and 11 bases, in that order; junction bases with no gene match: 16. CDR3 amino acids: CATSGISGGRLSAFF. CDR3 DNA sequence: TGTGCCACCAGTGGCATCTCAGGGGGAAGGCTCAGTGCTTTCTTT.

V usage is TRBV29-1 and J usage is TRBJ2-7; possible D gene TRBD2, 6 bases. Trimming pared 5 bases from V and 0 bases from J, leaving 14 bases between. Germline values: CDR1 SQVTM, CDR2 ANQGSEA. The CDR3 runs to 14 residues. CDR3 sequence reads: CSVQGDSASYEQYF. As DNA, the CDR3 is TGCAGCGTTCAAGGGGACTCCGCCTCCTACGAGCAGTACTTC.

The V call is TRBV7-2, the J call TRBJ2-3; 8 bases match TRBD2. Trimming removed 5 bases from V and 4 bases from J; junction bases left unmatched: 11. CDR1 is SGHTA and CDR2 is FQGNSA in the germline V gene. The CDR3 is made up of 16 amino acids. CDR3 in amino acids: CASSMTDSRGADTQYF. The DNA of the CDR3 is TGTGCCAGCAGCATGACCGACTCGCGGGGGGCAGATACGCAGTATTTT.

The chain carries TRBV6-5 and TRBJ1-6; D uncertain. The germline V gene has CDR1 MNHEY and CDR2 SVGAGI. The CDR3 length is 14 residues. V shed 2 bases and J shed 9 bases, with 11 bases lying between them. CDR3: CASSYGELGSPLHF. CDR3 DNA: TGTGCCAGCAGTTACGGGGAACTCGGTTCACCCCTCCACTTT.

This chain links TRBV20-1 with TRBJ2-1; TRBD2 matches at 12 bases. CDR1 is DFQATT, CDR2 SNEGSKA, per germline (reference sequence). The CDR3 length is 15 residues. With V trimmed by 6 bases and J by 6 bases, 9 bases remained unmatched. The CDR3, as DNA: TGCAGTGCGTGGGCGACTAGCGGGAGATTCAATGAGCAGTTCTTC. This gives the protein CSAWATSGRFNEQFF.

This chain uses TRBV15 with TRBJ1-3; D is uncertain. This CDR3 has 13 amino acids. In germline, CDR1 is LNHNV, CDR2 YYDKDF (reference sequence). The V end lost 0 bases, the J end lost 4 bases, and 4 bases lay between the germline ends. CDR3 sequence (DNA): TGTGCCACCAGCAGAGAACCCGGAAACACCATATATTTT. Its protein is CATSREPGNTIYF.

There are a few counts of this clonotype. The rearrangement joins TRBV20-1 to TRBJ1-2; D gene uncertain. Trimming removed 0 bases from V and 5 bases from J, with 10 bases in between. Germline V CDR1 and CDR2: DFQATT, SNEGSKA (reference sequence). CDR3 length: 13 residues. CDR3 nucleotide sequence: TGCAGTGCTAGAGATTTGGTGACTTATGGCTACACCTTC. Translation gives CSARDLVTYGYTF.

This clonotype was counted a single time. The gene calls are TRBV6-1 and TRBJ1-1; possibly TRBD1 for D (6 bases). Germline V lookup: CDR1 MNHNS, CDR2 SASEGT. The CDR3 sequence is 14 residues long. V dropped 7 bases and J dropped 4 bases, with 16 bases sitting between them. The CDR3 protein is CASTFQGRSTEAFF. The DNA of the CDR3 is TGTGCCAGCACTTTCCAGGGGAGGAGCACTGAAGCTTTCTTT.

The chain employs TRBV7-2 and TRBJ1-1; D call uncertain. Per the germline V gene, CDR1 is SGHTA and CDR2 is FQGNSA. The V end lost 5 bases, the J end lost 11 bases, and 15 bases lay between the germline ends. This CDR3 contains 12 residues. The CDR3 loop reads CASSRPNSGAFF. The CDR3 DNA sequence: TGTGCCAGCAGCCGACCGAACAGCGGGGCTTTCTTT.

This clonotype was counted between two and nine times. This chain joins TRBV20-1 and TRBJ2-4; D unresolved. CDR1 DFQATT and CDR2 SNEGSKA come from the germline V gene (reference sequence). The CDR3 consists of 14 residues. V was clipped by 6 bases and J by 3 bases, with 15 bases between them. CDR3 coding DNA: TGCAGTGCCCCGCGTACCCTAGGCAAAAACATTCAGTACTTC. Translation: CSAPRTLGKNIQYF.